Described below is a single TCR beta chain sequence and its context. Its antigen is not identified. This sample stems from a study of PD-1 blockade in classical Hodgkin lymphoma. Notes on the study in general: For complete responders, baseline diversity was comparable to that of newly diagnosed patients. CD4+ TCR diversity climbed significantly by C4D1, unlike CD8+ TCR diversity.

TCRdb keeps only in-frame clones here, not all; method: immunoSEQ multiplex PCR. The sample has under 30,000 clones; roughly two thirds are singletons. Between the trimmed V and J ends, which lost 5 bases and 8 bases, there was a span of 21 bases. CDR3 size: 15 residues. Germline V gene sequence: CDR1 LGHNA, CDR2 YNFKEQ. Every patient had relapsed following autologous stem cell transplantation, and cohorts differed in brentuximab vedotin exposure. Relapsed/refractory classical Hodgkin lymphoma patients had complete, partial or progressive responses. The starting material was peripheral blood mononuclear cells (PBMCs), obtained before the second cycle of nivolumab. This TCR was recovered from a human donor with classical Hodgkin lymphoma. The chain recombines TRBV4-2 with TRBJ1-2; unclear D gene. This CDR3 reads CASSAPAGNVGGYTF. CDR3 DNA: TGTGCCAGCAGCGCGCCCGCGGGAAACGTGGGGGGCTACACCTTC.